These T cell receptor beta chains were read from a single sample in a study of blood T cell repertoires in COVID-19. The table came from immunoSEQ multiplex PCR; TCRdb's copy has only in-frame clones and leaves some out. Of 130,000 to 150,000 clones in the sample, 70% to 80% were seen once. The sample consisted of peripheral blood. The receptors derive from a man between 60 and 75 years old with acute or convalescent COVID-19. CDR3s include the opening cysteine and the closing phenylalanine or tryptophan. The order of the fields is clone size, D gene, V gene, J gene, CDR3 protein, CDR3 DNA. A D gene is named only where the DNA matches it firmly. Clone size is shown for a subset of rows, as once, few, many or a class of expanded clone.

clone_size: NA; d_call: TRBD2; v_call: TRBV15; j_call: TRBJ2-1; cdr3_aa: CATSRELAGVFNEQFF; cdr3_nt: TGTGCCACCAGCAGAGAACTAGCGGGAGTATTCAATGAGCAGTTCTTC
clone_size: NA; d_call: TRBD2; v_call: TRBV28; j_call: TRBJ2-1; cdr3_aa: CASTRPRAGGLDEQFF; cdr3_nt: TGTGCCAGCACTCGGCCCCGAGCGGGAGGTTTGGATGAGCAGTTCTTC
clone_size: NA; d_call: TRBD1; v_call: TRBV5-1; j_call: TRBJ1-5; cdr3_aa: CASSLEEGGDTHEGFLQRQPQHF; cdr3_nt: TGCGCCAGCAGCTTGGAAGAAGGGGGCGATACTCATGAGGGTTTTTTACAACGTCAGCCCCAGCATTTT
clone_size: NA; d_call: TRBD1; v_call: TRBV3-1/TRBV3-2; j_call: TRBJ2-7; cdr3_aa: CASSRTGTGGLNYEQYF; cdr3_nt: TGTGCCAGCAGCCGGACCGGGACAGGGGGCCTAAACTACGAGCAGTACTTC
clone_size: once; d_call: NA; v_call: TRBV5-1; j_call: TRBJ2-7; cdr3_aa: CASSLEGGEQYF; cdr3_nt: TGCGCCAGCAGCTTGGAGGGAGGAGAGCAGTACTTC
clone_size: NA; d_call: NA; v_call: TRBV9; j_call: TRBJ1-6; cdr3_aa: CASSVGPAYNSPLHF; cdr3_nt: TGTGCCAGCAGCGTAGGTCCAGCCTATAATTCACCCCTCCACTTT
clone_size: NA; d_call: NA; v_call: TRBV25-1; j_call: TRBJ2-3; cdr3_aa: CASSERAGRTDTQYF; cdr3_nt: TGTGCCAGCAGTGAACGGGCGGGGCGCACAGATACGCAGTATTTT
clone_size: NA; d_call: NA; v_call: TRBV7-2; j_call: TRBJ2-1; cdr3_aa: CASSPLVAGNEQFF; cdr3_nt: TGTGCCAGCAGTCCCCTCGTGGCGGGGAATGAGCAGTTCTTC
clone_size: NA; d_call: TRBD1; v_call: TRBV5-1; j_call: TRBJ1-1; cdr3_aa: CASSVTGGKTEAFF; cdr3_nt: TGCGCCAGCAGCGTGACAGGGGGTAAGACTGAAGCTTTCTTT
clone_size: NA; d_call: NA; v_call: TRBV11-2; j_call: TRBJ2-2; cdr3_aa: CASSTTNTGELFF; cdr3_nt: TGTGCCAGCAGTACGACAAACACCGGGGAGCTGTTTTTT
clone_size: NA; d_call: TRBD1; v_call: TRBV4-3; j_call: TRBJ1-2; cdr3_aa: CASSPSWRDSYGYTF; cdr3_nt: TGCGCCAGCAGCCCCAGCTGGCGGGACAGCTATGGCTACACCTTC
clone_size: NA; d_call: NA; v_call: TRBV28; j_call: TRBJ2-3; cdr3_aa: CASSPGERSQYF; cdr3_nt: TGTGCCAGCAGTCCAGGGGAGAGGTCGCAGTATTTT
clone_size: NA; d_call: NA; v_call: TRBV30; j_call: TRBJ1-2; cdr3_aa: CAWMGSIGGHLF; cdr3_nt: TGTGCCTGGATGGGTAGTATAGGGGGACATCTCTTC
clone_size: NA; d_call: TRBD2; v_call: TRBV7-9; j_call: TRBJ2-7; cdr3_aa: CASSPWVGGVVYEQYF; cdr3_nt: TGTGCCAGCAGCCCTTGGGTGGGAGGGGTCGTCTACGAGCAGTACTTC
clone_size: NA; d_call: NA; v_call: TRBV12-3/TRBV12-4; j_call: TRBJ1-2; cdr3_aa: CASSFQSNYGYTF; cdr3_nt: TGTGCCAGCAGTTTTCAGTCTAACTATGGCTACACCTTC
clone_size: NA; d_call: NA; v_call: TRBV7-2; j_call: TRBJ2-1; cdr3_aa: CASSLTSFSYNEQFF; cdr3_nt: TGTGCCAGCAGCTTAACTAGCTTCTCCTACAATGAGCAGTTCTTC
clone_size: NA; d_call: TRBD2; v_call: TRBV28; j_call: TRBJ2-3; cdr3_aa: CASRLAGINTDTQYF; cdr3_nt: TGTGCCAGCCGACTAGCGGGCATTAACACAGATACGCAGTATTTT
clone_size: NA; d_call: NA; v_call: TRBV7-9; j_call: TRBJ2-3; cdr3_aa: CASSLEGSGFTDTQYF; cdr3_nt: TGTGCCAGCAGCCTAGAGGGATCAGGGTTCACAGATACGCAGTATTTT
clone_size: few; d_call: NA; v_call: TRBV19; j_call: TRBJ1-1; cdr3_aa: CASSIRNGGTEAFF; cdr3_nt: TGTGCCAGTAGTATAAGGAACGGAGGTACTGAAGCTTTCTTT
clone_size: NA; d_call: TRBD1; v_call: TRBV7-9; j_call: TRBJ2-1; cdr3_aa: CASSFRDRDTEQFF; cdr3_nt: TGTGCCAGCAGCTTCCGGGACAGGGATACTGAGCAGTTCTTC
clone_size: few; d_call: TRBD2; v_call: TRBV29-1; j_call: TRBJ2-7; cdr3_aa: CSVDLAGGSREQYF; cdr3_nt: TGCAGCGTTGACCTAGCGGGAGGATCCCGCGAGCAGTACTTC
clone_size: few; d_call: TRBD2; v_call: TRBV24-1; j_call: TRBJ2-5; cdr3_aa: CATSDSTFGGIETQYF; cdr3_nt: TGTGCCACCAGTGATTCGACGTTCGGGGGGATCGAGACCCAGTACTTC
clone_size: NA; d_call: TRBD2; v_call: TRBV5-6; j_call: TRBJ2-3; cdr3_aa: CASSAGPLAADTQYF; cdr3_nt: TGTGCCAGCAGCGCGGGTCCACTAGCGGCAGATACGCAGTATTTT
clone_size: NA; d_call: NA; v_call: TRBV7-7; j_call: TRBJ1-4; cdr3_aa: CASSSTAGANEKLFF; cdr3_nt: TGTGCTAGCAGCTCGACAGCCGGAGCTAATGAAAAACTGTTTTTT
clone_size: once; d_call: TRBD1; v_call: TRBV6-1; j_call: TRBJ1-2; cdr3_aa: CASSASLRTGKGNYGYTF; cdr3_nt: TGTGCCAGCAGTGCCTCACTGCGGACAGGGAAGGGCAACTATGGCTACACCTTC
clone_size: NA; d_call: TRBD1; v_call: TRBV28; j_call: TRBJ2-7; cdr3_aa: CAIIGGTGGSYEQYF; cdr3_nt: TGTGCCATCATAGGCGGAACAGGGGGATCCTACGAGCAGTACTTC
clone_size: NA; d_call: TRBD1; v_call: TRBV6-5; j_call: TRBJ1-1; cdr3_aa: CASSRDRSRTEAFF; cdr3_nt: TGTGCCAGCAGTCGGGACAGGAGTCGGACTGAAGCTTTCTTT
clone_size: NA; d_call: TRBD1; v_call: TRBV7-8; j_call: TRBJ1-6; cdr3_aa: CASSSPPGTGPYSPLHF; cdr3_nt: TGTGCCAGCAGCTCCCCCCCCGGGACAGGGCCGTATTCACCCCTCCACTTT
clone_size: NA; d_call: TRBD1; v_call: TRBV18; j_call: TRBJ1-1; cdr3_aa: CASSPPGTVMNTEAFF; cdr3_nt: TGTGCCAGCTCACCTCCCGGGACAGTCATGAACACTGAAGCTTTCTTT
clone_size: NA; d_call: NA; v_call: TRBV3-1/TRBV3-2; j_call: TRBJ1-2; cdr3_aa: CASSRKQVSNYGYTF; cdr3_nt: TGTGCCAGCAGCCGTAAACAGGTCTCAAACTATGGCTACACCTTC
clone_size: NA; d_call: NA; v_call: TRBV3-1/TRBV3-2; j_call: TRBJ1-1; cdr3_aa: CASSHRQRNTEAFF; cdr3_nt: TGTGCCAGCAGTCACAGACAGAGAAACACTGAAGCTTTCTTT
clone_size: NA; d_call: TRBD1; v_call: TRBV6-5; j_call: TRBJ1-1; cdr3_aa: CASSSGQLMNTEAFF; cdr3_nt: TGTGCCAGCAGTTCGGGACAGCTCATGAACACTGAAGCTTTCTTT
clone_size: NA; d_call: NA; v_call: TRBV28; j_call: TRBJ1-3; cdr3_aa: CASSLGGTVGNTIYF; cdr3_nt: TGTGCCAGCAGTTTAGGGGGGACGGTTGGAAACACCATATATTTT